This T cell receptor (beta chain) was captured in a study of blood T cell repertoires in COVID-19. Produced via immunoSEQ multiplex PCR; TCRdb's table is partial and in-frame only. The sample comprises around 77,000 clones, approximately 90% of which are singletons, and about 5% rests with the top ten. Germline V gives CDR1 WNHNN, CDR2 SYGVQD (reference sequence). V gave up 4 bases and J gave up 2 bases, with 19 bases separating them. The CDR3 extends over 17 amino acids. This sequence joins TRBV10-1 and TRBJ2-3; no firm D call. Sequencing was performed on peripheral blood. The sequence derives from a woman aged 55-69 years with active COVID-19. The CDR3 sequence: CASSAFLSEINTDTQYF. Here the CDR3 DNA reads TGCGCCAGCAGTGCGTTTCTATCCGAGATTAACACAGATACGCAGTATTTT.